One and the same sample provided the 2 T cell receptor beta chains below, sequenced in a study of T cells after yellow fever vaccination. TCRdb called the 5' RACE reads again in MiXCR, with one record for every CDR3 protein. This table has around 65,000 distinct CDR3 sequences, approximately 5% appearing once. This specimen was CD4+ T cells sorted from PBMCs, taken around 14 days after the first yellow fever vaccination. The receptors here all came from a man aged 18 to 35 who received the YFV17D yellow fever vaccine.

This clonotype has at least ten counts. J is TRBJ1-1 and V is TRBV7-8; D is ambiguous. Germline-derived CDR1 and CDR2 are SGHVS and FQNEAQ. Trimming stripped 1 base from V and 4 bases from J, with 13 bases between. The CDR3 loop spans 15 amino acids. The CDR3: CASSLVGTSATEAFF. CDR3 nucleotide sequence: TGTGCCAGCAGCTTAGTGGGCACGTCGGCCACTGAAGCTTTCTTT.

This clonotype was seen at least ten times. J is TRBJ2-3 and V is TRBV14; TRBD1 agrees at 10 bases. Germline values: CDR1 SGHDN, CDR2 FVKESK. The V and J ends lost 1 base and 4 bases, in that order; junction bases with no gene match: 11. The length of the CDR3 is 18 residues. DNA of the CDR3: TGTGCCAGCAGCCAAGTTGGCCTCCGGGACAGGGGCGCAGATACGCAGTATTTT. The encoded protein is CASSQVGLRDRGADTQYF.